The T cell receptor (beta chain) described here comes from a study of regulatory T cells in long-lasting Graves disease. To make TCR beta libraries, researchers used iRepertoire HTBI primers and Arm-PCR of CDR3 regions. TCRdb reprocessed the multiplex PCR reads with MiXCR, giving one entry per CDR3 protein. The data show around 460,000 distinct CDR3 sequences, approximately 23% seen once. V was clipped by 8 bases and J by 2 bases, with 16 bases between them. The CDR3 has 16 amino acids. CDR1 MDHEN and CDR2 SYDVKM come from the germline V gene. This clonotype has at least ten counts. Time point: persistent/refractory GD, antithyroid drugs over 5 years with positive TRAb. Construction of the TCR library relied on RNA isolated from PBMCs.

The TCR comes from a female donor with Graves disease. This chain links TRBV28 with TRBJ2-6; the D gene is possibly TRBD1 (5 bases). The input for sequencing was peripheral blood mononuclear cells (PBMCs), taken when the disease was refractory, from a patient treated with antithyroid drugs. The CDR3 region is CASEAGHSAGANVLTF. The CDR3 nucleotides read TGTGCCAGCGAGGCAGGGCATAGTGCTGGGGCCAACGTCCTGACTTTC.